Below are 12 T cell receptor beta chains sequenced from a single sample in a study of cytomegalovirus exposure and HLA in healthy donors. The PCR used 60 Vbeta and 13 Jbeta primers. This table comes from immunoSEQ multiplex PCR, and its TCRdb copy is limited to in-frame clones, with some not included. The sample yields over 150,000 clones, 70% to 85% seen once. The sequenced material came from PBMCs. Every receptor here comes from a young man in good health and CMV-seronegative.

V gene TRBV2 combines with J gene TRBJ2-1; 15 bases agree with TRBD2. V was pared by 5 bases and J by 10 bases, with 15 bases of the junction left unmatched. This CDR3 contains 18 residues. Germline V lookup: CDR1 SNHLY, CDR2 FYNNEI. CDR3 loop: CASSPGQPGLAGGGEQFF. In DNA form, the CDR3 reads TGTGCCAGCAGTCCGGGACAGCCGGGACTAGCGGGGGGCGGGGAGCAGTTCTTC.

The rearrangement uses TRBV27 and TRBJ2-5, with 9 nucleotides matching TRBD2. There are 15 residues in the CDR3. Per the germline V gene, CDR1 is MNHEY and CDR2 is SMNVEV (reference sequence). With 10 bases clipped from V and 5 bases from J, the junction kept 14 bases outside the gene matches. The CDR3 bases are TGTGCCACCTCGGGGGAGGCTAGCGGGGTCGAGACCCAGTACTTC. This codes for CATSGEASGVETQYF.

As concerns this clone: An end of the junction does not agree with germline; a read error may underlie this. The chain combines TRBV9 with TRBJ2-7; 9 bases match TRBD2. The germline V gene has CDR1 SGDLS and CDR2 YYNGEE. The CDR3 runs 14 residues. CDR3 protein: CAGSPQASGNEQYF. In DNA form, the CDR3 reads TGTGCCGGCAGCCCCCAGGCTAGCGGGAACGAGCAGTACTTC.

The chain combines TRBV6-1 with TRBJ1-2; unclear D gene. CDR1 is MNHNS and CDR2 is SASEGT in the germline V gene. The CDR3 runs to 15 residues. Trimming shortened V by 6 bases and J by 4 bases, and 18 bases separated the two germline ends. Written as DNA, the CDR3 is TGTGCCAGCAGCTCGCAGACCGGGTTCCCCTATGGCTACACCTTC. Amino acids: CASSSQTGFPYGYTF.

This chain connects TRBV7-9 to TRBJ2-7, with 10 nucleotides matching TRBD1. CDR3 length: 15 residues. V shed 7 bases, J shed 3 bases, and the junction held 9 bases outside the gene matches. Germline V lookup: CDR1 SEHNR, CDR2 FQNEAQ (reference sequence). CDR3 sequence (DNA): TGTGCCAGCACACTGGACAGGGGGGTAAACTACGAGCAGTACTTC. This gives the protein CASTLDRGVNYEQYF.

V and J are TRBV19 and TRBJ1-4, with TRBD1 identical over 10 bases. CDR1 and CDR2 (germline): LNHDA, SQIVND (reference sequence). This CDR3 region has 14 residues. V gave up 7 bases and J gave up 7 bases; unmatched junction bases: 6. This chain's CDR3 is CASNRDRGIEKLFF. The CDR3 nucleotides are TGTGCCAGTAATCGGGACAGGGGAATTGAAAAACTGTTTTTT.

For the CDR3, the DNA is TGTGCCAGTAGTGCGGGATATCAGCCCCAGCATTTT. Protein sequence: CASSAGYQPQHF. The chain recombines TRBV19 with TRBJ1-5; D ambiguous. Germline V CDR1 and CDR2: LNHDA, SQIVND (reference sequence). Trimming left V 5 bases short and J 5 bases short, with 7 bases between. CDR3 length equals 12 residues.

The DNA of the CDR3 is TGTGCCAGCAGTCCCGGGCCCAGGGGGCTTACACTGAACACTGAAGCTTTCTTT. This encodes CASSPGPRGLTLNTEAFF. This chain uses TRBV27 with TRBJ1-1, with TRBD1 matching 8 bases. Germline CDR1 is MNHEY and CDR2 is SMNVEV (reference sequence). This CDR3 has 18 amino acids. The V gene end was trimmed by 5 bases and the J gene end by 0 bases; junction bases not matched to a gene: 14.

V and J are TRBV7-9 and TRBJ2-3, with D unclear. The V end lost 8 bases, the J end lost 2 bases, and 8 bases lay between the germline ends. The CDR3 contains 12 residues. Germline V lookup: CDR1 SEHNR, CDR2 FQNEAQ (reference sequence). The CDR3 sequence is CASALPTDTQYF. The DNA for the CDR3 is TGTGCCAGCGCACTGCCCACAGATACGCAGTATTTT.

The chain uses TRBV10-3 and TRBJ2-7, with a possible D match to TRBD1 (5 bases). Germline V gene sequence: CDR1 ENHRY, CDR2 SYGVKD. The V end lost 6 bases, the J end lost 2 bases, and 14 bases lay between the germline ends. The CDR3 loop spans 14 amino acids. CDR3 sequence: CAIRAQAKAYEQYF. CDR3 nucleotides: TGTGCCATCAGAGCACAGGCGAAAGCCTACGAGCAGTACTTC.

The genes are TRBV6-1 and TRBJ1-2, with D perhaps TRBD1 (6 bases). The germline CDR1 and CDR2 sequences are MNHNS and SASEGT. The CDR3 is 14 amino acids. The V end was cut by 4 bases, the J end by 4 bases, with 13 bases between. CDR3 in amino acids: CASSVLGGLYGYTF. Written as DNA, the CDR3 is TGTGCCAGCAGTGTTCTGGGGGGGCTCTATGGCTACACCTTC.

The CDR3 sequence is CSARDAGRAFF. The CDR3 nucleotides are TGCAGTGCTAGAGATGCCGGGAGAGCTTTCTTT. The chain is built from TRBV20-1 and TRBJ1-1; unclear D gene. The V and J ends lost 0 bases and 10 bases respectively, with 9 bases between them. Germline V gene sequence: CDR1 DFQATT, CDR2 SNEGSKA (reference sequence). This CDR3 spans 11 amino acids.